One sample yielded the 6 T cell receptor beta chains listed below, sequenced in a study of blood T cell repertoires in COVID-19. Here immunoSEQ multiplex PCR was the method, and the copy in TCRdb shows in-frame clones only, minus some. Here the sample spans some 58,000 clones, approximately 86% being singletons. Material: peripheral blood. The source is a man aged 40-50 years with acute or convalescent COVID-19.

Only one count was recorded for this clone. J is TRBJ2-1 and V is TRBV12-3 or TRBV12-4; D is undetermined. Trimming stripped 3 bases from V and 0 bases from J, with 3 bases between. This CDR3 region has 13 residues. CDR3 amino acids: CASSFGSYNEQFF. DNA of the CDR3: TGTGCCAGCAGTTTCGGCTCCTACAATGAGCAGTTCTTC.

V usage is TRBV28 and J usage is TRBJ1-2; 7 bases line up with TRBD1. Germline V lookup: CDR1 MDHEN, CDR2 SYDVKM. The CDR3 runs 12 residues. Trimming at V came to 6 bases and at J to 3 bases, leaving 1 base not matched to a gene. In DNA, the CDR3 is TGTGCCAGCAGACAGGGGTACTATGGCTACACCTTC. Translated: CASRQGYYGYTF.

In its sample, this clone was seen once. This chain uses TRBV6-5 with TRBJ1-4, with 8 bases aligning to TRBD1. V shed 10 bases, J shed 8 bases, and the junction held 9 bases outside the gene matches. This CDR3 is built from 13 residues. CDR1 is MNHEY and CDR2 is SVGAGI in the germline V gene. The CDR3 sequence: CATSDRAWEKLFF. CDR3 bases: TGTGCCACCTCGGACAGGGCGTGGGAAAAACTGTTTTTT.

This clone was counted a single time. V and J are TRBV5-4 and TRBJ2-2; D gene ambiguous. CDR3 length: 14 residues. Trimming removed 4 bases at V and 7 bases at J, with 14 bases between. Germline loops: CDR1 SGHNT, CDR2 YYREEE (reference sequence). The CDR3 protein is CASSLTMRDGELFF. DNA for the CDR3: TGTGCCAGCAGCCTAACCATGAGAGACGGGGAGCTGTTTTTT.

Only a few counts were recorded for this clone. The rearrangement links TRBV4-1 to TRBJ2-7, with TRBD2 as a possible D gene (6 bases). The germline V gene encodes CDR1 MGHRA and CDR2 YSYEKL. The CDR3 contains 17 residues. V lost 2 bases and J 0 bases, leaving 17 bases between the germline ends. The CDR3 is CASSQLNFIGGSYEQYF. The CDR3 DNA is TGCGCCAGCAGCCAATTAAACTTTATCGGGGGCTCCTACGAGCAGTACTTC.

V gene TRBV27 combines with J gene TRBJ2-3, with TRBD1 matching 9 bases. The CDR3 is made up of 15 amino acids. The germline CDR1 and CDR2 sequences are MNHEY and SMNVEV (reference sequence). V shed 5 bases and J 7 bases; nucleotides not matched to a gene: 10. The CDR3 coding sequence is TGTGCCAGCAGTATCAAACCGGGACAGGGAAATACGCAGTATTTT. Amino acid sequence: CASSIKPGQGNTQYF.